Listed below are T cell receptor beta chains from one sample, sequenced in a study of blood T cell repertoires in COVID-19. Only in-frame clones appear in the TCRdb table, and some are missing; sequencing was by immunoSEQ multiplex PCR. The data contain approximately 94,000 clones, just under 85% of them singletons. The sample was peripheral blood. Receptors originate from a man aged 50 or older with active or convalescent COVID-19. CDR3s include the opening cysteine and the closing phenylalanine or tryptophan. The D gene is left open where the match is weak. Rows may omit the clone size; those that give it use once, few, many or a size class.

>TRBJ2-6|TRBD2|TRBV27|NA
TGTGCCACCGGGGAGGGATTAACTGGGGCCAACGTCCTGACTTTC
CATGEGLTGANVLTF
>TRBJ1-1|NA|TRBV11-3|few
TGTGCCAGCAGCTTAGGGCAGGAGAACACTGAAGCTTTCTTT
CASSLGQENTEAFF
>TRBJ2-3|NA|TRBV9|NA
TGTGCCAGCAGCGTATCCGAGGATACGCAGTATTTT
CASSVSEDTQYF
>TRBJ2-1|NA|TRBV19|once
TGTGCCAGTAGTATCGCACTATACAATGAGCAGTTCTTC
CASSIALYNEQFF
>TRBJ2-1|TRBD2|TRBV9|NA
TGTGCCAGCAGCGTATTTGGACTAGCGGGAATCAATGAGCAGTTCTTC
CASSVFGLAGINEQFF
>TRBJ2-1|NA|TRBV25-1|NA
TGTGCCAGCAGTGAATATAGGCCAGGGGTTGAGGGTGAGCAGTTCTTC
CASSEYRPGVEGEQFF
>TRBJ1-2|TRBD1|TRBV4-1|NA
TGCGCCAGCAGCCAAGAACAGGGGTCGGGGGGCTACACCTTC
CASSQEQGSGGYTF
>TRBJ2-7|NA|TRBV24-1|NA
TGTGCCACCAGTGAAGGGGGAGCCCCCGACGAGCAGTACTTC
CATSEGGAPDEQYF
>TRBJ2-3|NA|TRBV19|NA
TGTGCCACCACAGGACAGAGCACAGATACGCAGTATTTT
CATTGQSTDTQYF
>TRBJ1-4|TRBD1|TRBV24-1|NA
TGTGCCACCTCACAGGGGTCGGATGAAAAACTGTTTTTT
CATSQGSDEKLFF
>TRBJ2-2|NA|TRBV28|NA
TGTGCCAGTGGGTTGGGGGGATTGAACACCGGGGAGCTGTTTTTT
CASGLGGLNTGELFF
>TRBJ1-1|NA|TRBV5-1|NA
TGCGCCAGCAGCTTAGTCCCTTCGGTTAAGAACACTGAAGCTTTCTTT
CASSLVPSVKNTEAFF
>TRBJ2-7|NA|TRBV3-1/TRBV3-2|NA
TGTGCCAGCAGGTTCTGGAGGGCCCACGAGCAGTACTTC
CASRFWRAHEQYF
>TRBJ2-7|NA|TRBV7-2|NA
TGTGCCAGCAGCCCCTCGGGCGGAGCGGCTACCTACGAGCAGTACTTC
CASSPSGGAATYEQYF
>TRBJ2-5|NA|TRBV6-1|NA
TGTGCCAGCAGTGAATTAGGGGGGGAGATGTGGACCCAGTACTTC
CASSELGGEMWTQYF
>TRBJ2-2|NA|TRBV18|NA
TGTGCCAGCTCACCTGGCAGGGTTGGCACCGGGGAGCTGTTTTTT
CASSPGRVGTGELFF
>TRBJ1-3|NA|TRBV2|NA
TGCGGAGGGATCTCTGGAAACACCATATATTTT
CGGISGNTIYF
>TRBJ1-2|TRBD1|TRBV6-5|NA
TGTGCCAGCAGTTGGGGACAGGGGGTCGAAGGCTACACCTTC
CASSWGQGVEGYTF
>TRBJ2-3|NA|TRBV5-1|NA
TGCGCCAGCAGCATGGGACTGCTATCGGATACGCAGTATTTT
CASSMGLLSDTQYF
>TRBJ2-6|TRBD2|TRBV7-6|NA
TGTGCCAGCAGCTTACAAGCGGGAGGGGAAAAGAGCCTGACTTTC
CASSLQAGGEKSLTF
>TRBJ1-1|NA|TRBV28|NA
TGTGCCAGCAGTAGCCCGGGTCGGGCTTTCTTT
CASSSPGRAFF
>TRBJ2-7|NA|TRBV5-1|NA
TGCGCCAGCAGATGGCAGGACGAGCAGTACTTC
CASRWQDEQYF
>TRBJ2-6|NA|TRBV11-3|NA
TGTGCCAGCAGCTTCGGACAGCGCTCTGGGGCCAACGTCCTGACTTTC
CASSFGQRSGANVLTF
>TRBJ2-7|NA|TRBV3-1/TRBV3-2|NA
TGTGCCAGCAGCCGAGAGGGAGTTTACGAGCAGTACTTC
CASSREGVYEQYF
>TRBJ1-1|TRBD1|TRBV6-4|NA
TGTGCCAGCAGTGACACGGACAGGGCAACTGAAGCTTTCTTT
CASSDTDRATEAFF
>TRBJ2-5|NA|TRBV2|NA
TGTGCCAGCACCGAACGGGGATATTCGGAGACCCAGTACTTC
CASTERGYSETQYF
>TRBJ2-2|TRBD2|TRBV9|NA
TGTGCCAGCAGCGTAGAGAGACTAGCGGGGAACACCGGGGAGCTGTTTTTT
CASSVERLAGNTGELFF
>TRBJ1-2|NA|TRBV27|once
TGTGCCAGCAGTTTAGAGGTGTCGGCGATCTATGGCTACACCTTC
CASSLEVSAIYGYTF
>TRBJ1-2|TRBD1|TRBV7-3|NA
TGTGCCAGCAGCACCTCCGGGACAGCCCTCTCACATGGCTACACCTTC
CASSTSGTALSHGYTF
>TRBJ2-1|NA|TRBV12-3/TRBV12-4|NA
TGTGCCAGCAGTTTTCAGGACAGCGCGCAGTTCTTC
CASSFQDSAQFF
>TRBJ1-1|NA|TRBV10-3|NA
TGTGCCATCAGTGAGTCTTGGGGAGACACTGAAGCTTTCTTT
CAISESWGDTEAFF
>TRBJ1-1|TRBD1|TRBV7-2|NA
TGTGCCAGCAGCCCGCGACAGGGAACCCTCGAAGCTTTCTTT
CASSPRQGTLEAFF
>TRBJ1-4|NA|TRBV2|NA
TGTGCCAGCAGTCCTGGGCAGATGGGTATAAATGAAAAACTGTTTTTT
CASSPGQMGINEKLFF
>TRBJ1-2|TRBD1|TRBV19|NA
TGTGCCAGTAGTATCATTCAGGACAGGGTTGGCTACACCTTC
CASSIIQDRVGYTF
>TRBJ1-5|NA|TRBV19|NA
TGTGCCAGTAGTATAGGGCGCCGCGCGGGGGCCAGCAATCAGCCCCAGCATTTT
CASSIGRRAGASNQPQHF
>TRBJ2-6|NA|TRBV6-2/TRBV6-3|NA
TGTGCCAGCAGTTACAGGGCAGGGACAAATTCTGGGGCCAACGTCCTGACTTTC
CASSYRAGTNSGANVLTF
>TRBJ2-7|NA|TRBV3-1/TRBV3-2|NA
TGTGCCAGCAGCCATGCTCAGATTTCGTACGAGCAGTACTTC
CASSHAQISYEQYF
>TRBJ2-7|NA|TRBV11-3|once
TGTGCCAGCAGCTGGAACAAGGGGGCGCGGGGCGAGCAGTACTTC
CASSWNKGARGEQYF
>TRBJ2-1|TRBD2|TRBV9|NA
TGTGCCAGCAGCGCCCGACTAGCGGACTCCTACAATGAGCAGTTCTTC
CASSARLADSYNEQFF
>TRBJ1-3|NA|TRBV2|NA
TGTGCCAGCAGTGTTAGGGGAAGAAACACCATATATTTT
CASSVRGRNTIYF
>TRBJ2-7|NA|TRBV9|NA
TGTGCCAGCAGCGTAACTAGCTCCGCGCACGAGCAGTACTTC
CASSVTSSAHEQYF
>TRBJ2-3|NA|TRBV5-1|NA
TGCGCCAGCAGCTTGGCCCCGGGAGCTTTAGATACGCAGTATTTT
CASSLAPGALDTQYF
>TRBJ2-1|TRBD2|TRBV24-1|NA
TGTGCCACCAGTGCCTCCGGGACTACTTACAATGAGCAGTTCTTC
CATSASGTTYNEQFF
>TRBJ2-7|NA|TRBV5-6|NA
TGTGCCAGCAGCTCGATAATAGCTGTCTACGAGCAGTACTTC
CASSSIIAVYEQYF
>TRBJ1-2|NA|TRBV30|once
TGTGCCTGGTCTCTAGATGGCTACACCTTC
CAWSLDGYTF
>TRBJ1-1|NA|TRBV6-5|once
TGTGCCAGCAGTTCCCCTTCGGCGGGGGGCACTGAAGCTTTCTTT
CASSSPSAGGTEAFF